The rows below give T cell receptor beta chains drawn from one sample of a study of blood T cell repertoires in COVID-19. Generated by immunoSEQ multiplex PCR, the TCRdb table keeps only in-frame clones and is missing some. The sample lists some 35,000 clones, roughly nine tenths seen once, with 15% to 20% in the top ten. Sequencing was performed on peripheral blood. Receptors were obtained from a man aged 65-85 years with acute or convalescent COVID-19. Each CDR3 is given with its conserved first and last residue. Fields, in order: V gene, D gene, J gene, clone size, CDR3 protein, CDR3 DNA. A D gene is named only where the DNA matches it firmly. Size values are once, few and many counts, or a class for expanded clones, and some rows have none.

>TRBV5-1|TRBD1|TRBJ1-4|.
CASSLATGGGNEKLFF
TGCGCCAGCAGCTTGGCCACGGGAGGGGGCAATGAAAAACTGTTTTTT
>TRBV11-3|TRBD2|TRBJ2-1|.
CASSPHRTSEDNEQFF
TGTGCCAGCAGCCCCCATAGGACTAGCGAGGACAATGAGCAGTTCTTC
>TRBV29-1|.|TRBJ2-5|.
CSVDYFGQGQETQYF
TGCAGCGTTGACTATTTCGGGCAGGGGCAAGAGACCCAGTACTTC
>TRBV18|.|TRBJ2-2|.
CASSPRQGGTTGELFF
TGTGCCAGCTCACCAAGACAGGGAGGCACCACCGGGGAGCTGTTTTTT
>TRBV11-3|TRBD2|TRBJ2-3|once
CASSFSGIGADTQYF
TGTGCCAGCAGCTTTAGCGGGATTGGCGCAGATACGCAGTATTTT
>TRBV4-2|.|TRBJ2-1|.
CASSPERSREQFF
TGTGCCAGCAGCCCAGAACGCTCCCGGGAGCAGTTCTTC
>TRBV2|.|TRBJ1-6|.
CASTQEDSPLHF
TGTGCCAGCACCCAGGAGGATTCACCCCTCCACTTT
>TRBV2|TRBD2|TRBJ2-2|.
CASSVSSGRKTGELFF
TGTGCCAGCAGTGTTTCAAGCGGGAGAAAGACCGGGGAGCTGTTTTTT
>TRBV3-1/TRBV3-2|.|TRBJ2-1|.
CASGYGQVNEQFF
TGTGCCAGCGGGTACGGCCAGGTCAATGAGCAGTTCTTC
>TRBV19|.|TRBJ2-2|.
CASGRPGTGELFF
TGTGCCAGTGGTCGCCCGGGAACCGGGGAGCTGTTTTTT
>TRBV18|.|TRBJ2-5|.
CASSRVEGVSQETQYF
TGTGCCAGCTCACGGGTCGAGGGGGTTTCGCAAGAGACCCAGTACTTC
>TRBV4-1|.|TRBJ1-1|.
CASSQALGRGNTEAFF
TGCGCCAGCAGCCAAGCTCTGGGAAGGGGGAACACTGAAGCTTTCTTT
>TRBV7-9|.|TRBJ2-3|once
CASSIPGTDTQYF
TGTGCCAGCTCCATCCCGGGCACAGATACGCAGTATTTT
>TRBV4-1|.|TRBJ2-2|.
CASSQVAGTGELFF
TGCGCCAGCAGCCAAGTGGCGGGAACCGGGGAGCTGTTTTTT
>TRBV6-2/TRBV6-3|TRBD1|TRBJ2-1|.
CASSKTGGPYNEQFF
TGTGCCAGCAGTAAGACAGGGGGCCCGTACAATGAGCAGTTCTTC
>TRBV11-3|.|TRBJ1-3|.
CASSENRVSSGNTIYF
TGTGCCAGCAGCGAGAACAGGGTTAGCTCTGGAAACACCATATATTTT
>TRBV2|.|TRBJ2-2|.
CASSSGVGTGELFF
TGTGCCAGCAGCTCAGGGGTAGGCACCGGGGAGCTGTTTTTT
>TRBV9|TRBD1|TRBJ2-5|.
CASSVRDRGYQETQYF
TGTGCCAGCAGCGTACGGGACAGGGGGTACCAAGAGACCCAGTACTTC
>TRBV7-9|.|TRBJ1-2|.
CASSPLGREDYGYTF
TGTGCCAGCAGCCCACTGGGGAGGGAGGACTATGGCTACACCTTC
>TRBV7-2|TRBD2|TRBJ2-5|.
CASSRSGTFRETQYF
TGTGCCAGCAGCCGGAGCGGGACTTTTCGAGAGACCCAGTACTTC
>TRBV7-2|.|TRBJ2-1|.
CASSRRNEQFF
TGTGCCAGCAGTAGGAGGAATGAGCAGTTCTTC
>TRBV19|TRBD1|TRBJ2-1|.
CASSRDREQFF
TGTGCCAGTAGTAGGGACAGGGAGCAGTTCTTC
>TRBV6-2/TRBV6-3|.|TRBJ2-5|.
CASSSIQETQYF
TGTGCCAGCAGTTCCATTCAAGAGACCCAGTACTTC
>TRBV4-2|.|TRBJ1-2|.
CASSQDPSAAVNGYTF
TGTGCCAGCAGCCAAGATCCCTCTGCCGCGGTTAATGGCTACACCTTC
>TRBV4-3|TRBD1|TRBJ1-6|.
CASSPEVQGARNGSPLHF
TGCGCCAGCAGCCCTGAGGTTCAGGGGGCGCGGAATGGTTCACCCCTCCACTTT
>TRBV7-2|TRBD1|TRBJ1-1|.
CASSKQGGRTEAFF
TGTGCCAGCAGCAAACAGGGGGGTAGGACTGAAGCTTTCTTT
>TRBV28|.|TRBJ1-2|once
CASSPSVNYGYTF
TGTGCCAGCAGTCCTAGCGTTAACTATGGCTACACCTTC